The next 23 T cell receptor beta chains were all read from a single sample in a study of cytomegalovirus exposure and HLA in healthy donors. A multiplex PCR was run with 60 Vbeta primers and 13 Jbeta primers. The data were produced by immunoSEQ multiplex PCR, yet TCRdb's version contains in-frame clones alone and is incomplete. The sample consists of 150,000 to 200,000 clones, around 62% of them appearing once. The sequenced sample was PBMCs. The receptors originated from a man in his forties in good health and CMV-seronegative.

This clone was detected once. This chain's CDR3 is CASSYSGGLAEYF. CDR3 DNA sequence: TGTGCCAGCAGTTACTCTGGGGGACTGGCGGAATACTTC. V is TRBV6-5 and J is TRBJ2-7; D perhaps matches TRBD2 (6 bases). This CDR3 is 13 amino acids long. V lost 0 bases and J 13 bases, leaving 16 bases between the germline ends. Germline V gene sequence: CDR1 MNHEY, CDR2 SVGAGI.

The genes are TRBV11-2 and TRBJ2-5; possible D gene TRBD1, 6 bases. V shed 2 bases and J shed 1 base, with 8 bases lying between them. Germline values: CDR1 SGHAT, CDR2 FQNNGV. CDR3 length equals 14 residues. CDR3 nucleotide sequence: TGTGCCAGCAGCTTAACGACAGGCCAAGAGACCCAGTACTTC. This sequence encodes CASSLTTGQETQYF.

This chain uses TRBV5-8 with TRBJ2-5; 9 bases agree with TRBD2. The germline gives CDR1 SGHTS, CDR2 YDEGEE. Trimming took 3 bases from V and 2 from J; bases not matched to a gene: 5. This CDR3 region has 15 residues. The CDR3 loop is CASSSGGRVQETQYF. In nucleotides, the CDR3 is TGTGCCAGCAGCTCCGGCGGGAGGGTACAAGAGACCCAGTACTTC.

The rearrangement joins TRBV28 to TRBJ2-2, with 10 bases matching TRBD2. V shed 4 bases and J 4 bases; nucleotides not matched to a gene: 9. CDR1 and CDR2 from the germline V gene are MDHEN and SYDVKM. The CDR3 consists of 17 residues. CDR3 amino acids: CASSSSGGAGSTGELFF. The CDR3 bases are TGTGCCAGCAGTTCCAGCGGGGGGGCCGGGAGCACCGGGGAGCTGTTTTTT.

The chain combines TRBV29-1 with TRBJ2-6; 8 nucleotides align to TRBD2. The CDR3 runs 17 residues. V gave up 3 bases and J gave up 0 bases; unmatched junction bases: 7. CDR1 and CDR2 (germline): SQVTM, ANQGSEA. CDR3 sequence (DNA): TGCAGCGTTGAGGAAAGCGGGGGACGCTCTGGGGCCAACGTCCTGACTTTC. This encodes CSVEESGGRSGANVLTF.

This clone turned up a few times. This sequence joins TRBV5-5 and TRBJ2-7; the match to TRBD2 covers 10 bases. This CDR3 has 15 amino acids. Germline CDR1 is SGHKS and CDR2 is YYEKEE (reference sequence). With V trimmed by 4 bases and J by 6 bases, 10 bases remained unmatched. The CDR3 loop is CASSTLAGEVSEQYF. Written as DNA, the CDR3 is TGTGCCAGCAGCACTCTAGCGGGAGAAGTAAGCGAGCAGTACTTC.

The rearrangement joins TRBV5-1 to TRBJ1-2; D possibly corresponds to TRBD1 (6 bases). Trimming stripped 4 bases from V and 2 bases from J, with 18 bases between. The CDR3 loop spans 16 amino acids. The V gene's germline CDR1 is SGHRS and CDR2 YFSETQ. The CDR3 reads CASSKITGKSNYGYTF. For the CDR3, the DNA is TGCGCCAGCAGCAAAATAACAGGGAAGTCGAACTATGGCTACACCTTC.

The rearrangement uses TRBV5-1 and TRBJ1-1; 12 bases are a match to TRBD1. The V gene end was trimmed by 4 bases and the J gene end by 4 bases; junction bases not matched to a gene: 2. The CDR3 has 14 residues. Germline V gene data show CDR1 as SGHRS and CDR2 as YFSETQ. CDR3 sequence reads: CASSRDRGLTEAFF. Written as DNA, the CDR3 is TGCGCCAGCAGCCGGGACAGGGGGCTCACTGAAGCTTTCTTT.

The CDR3 loop reads CSRGHNSPLHF. CDR3 DNA: TGCAGTCGAGGGCATAATTCACCCCTCCACTTT. The V gene is TRBV20-1, the J gene TRBJ1-6, with unresolved D. Trimming removed 8 bases from V and 5 bases from J, with 7 bases in between. The CDR3 has 11 residues. Germline-derived CDR1 and CDR2 are DFQATT and SNEGSKA (reference sequence).

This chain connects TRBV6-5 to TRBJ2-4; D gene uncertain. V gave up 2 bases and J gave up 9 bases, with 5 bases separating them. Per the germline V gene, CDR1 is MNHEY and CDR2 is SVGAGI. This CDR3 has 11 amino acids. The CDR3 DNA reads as TGTGCCAGCAGTTACGTCGGCATTCAGTACTTC. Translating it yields CASSYVGIQYF.

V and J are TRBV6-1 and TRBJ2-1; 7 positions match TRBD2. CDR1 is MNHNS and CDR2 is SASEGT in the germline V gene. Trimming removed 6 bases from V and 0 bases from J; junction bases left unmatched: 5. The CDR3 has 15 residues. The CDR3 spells CASRPTSASYNEQFF. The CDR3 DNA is TGTGCCAGCAGGCCCACTAGCGCCTCCTACAATGAGCAGTTCTTC.

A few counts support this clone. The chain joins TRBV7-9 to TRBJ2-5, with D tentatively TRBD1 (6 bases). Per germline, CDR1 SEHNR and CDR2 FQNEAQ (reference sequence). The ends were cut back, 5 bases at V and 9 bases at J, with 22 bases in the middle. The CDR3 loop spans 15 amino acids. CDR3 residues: CASSRETGTSRAQYF. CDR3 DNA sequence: TGTGCCAGCAGCCGTGAAACCGGGACATCCCGGGCCCAGTACTTC.

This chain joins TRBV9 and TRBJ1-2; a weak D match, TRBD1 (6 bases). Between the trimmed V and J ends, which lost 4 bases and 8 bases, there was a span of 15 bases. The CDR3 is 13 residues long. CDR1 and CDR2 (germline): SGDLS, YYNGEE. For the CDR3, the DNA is TGTGCCAGCAGCTTATTGGACAGTTGGGGCTACACCTTC. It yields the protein CASSLLDSWGYTF.

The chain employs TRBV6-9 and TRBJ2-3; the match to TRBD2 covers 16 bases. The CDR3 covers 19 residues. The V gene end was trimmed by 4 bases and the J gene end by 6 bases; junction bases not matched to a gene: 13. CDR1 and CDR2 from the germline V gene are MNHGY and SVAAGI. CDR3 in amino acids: CASSSGLAGGADRTDTQYF. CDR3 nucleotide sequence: TGTGCCAGCAGTTCGGGACTAGCGGGAGGGGCGGACAGAACCGATACGCAGTATTTT.

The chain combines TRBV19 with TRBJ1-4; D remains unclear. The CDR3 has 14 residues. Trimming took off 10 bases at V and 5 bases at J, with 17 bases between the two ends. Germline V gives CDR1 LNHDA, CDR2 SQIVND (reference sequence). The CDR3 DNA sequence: TGTGCCACCCGCGGAGCGGAAAGAAATGAAAAACTGTTTTTT. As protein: CATRGAERNEKLFF.

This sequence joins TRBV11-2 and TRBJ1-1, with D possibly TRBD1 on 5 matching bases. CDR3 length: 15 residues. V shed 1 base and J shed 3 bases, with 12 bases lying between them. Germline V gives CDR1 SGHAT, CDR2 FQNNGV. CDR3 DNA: TGTGCCAGCAGCTTAGTTCCAGGGTTGTACACTGAAGCTTTCTTT. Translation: CASSLVPGLYTEAFF. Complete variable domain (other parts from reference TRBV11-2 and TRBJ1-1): EAGVAQSPRYKIIEKRQSVAFWCNPISGHATLYWYQQILGQGPKLLIQFQNNGVVDDSQLPKDRFSAERLKGVDSTLKIQPAKLEDSAVYLCASSLVPGLYTEAFFGQGTRLTVV.

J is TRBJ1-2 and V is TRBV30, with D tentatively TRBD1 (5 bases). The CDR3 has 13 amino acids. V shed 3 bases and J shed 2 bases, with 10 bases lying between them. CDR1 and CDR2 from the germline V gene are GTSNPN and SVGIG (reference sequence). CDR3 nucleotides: TGTGCCTGGAGCGTGACAGAGAACTATGGCTACACCTTC. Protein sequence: CAWSVTENYGYTF.

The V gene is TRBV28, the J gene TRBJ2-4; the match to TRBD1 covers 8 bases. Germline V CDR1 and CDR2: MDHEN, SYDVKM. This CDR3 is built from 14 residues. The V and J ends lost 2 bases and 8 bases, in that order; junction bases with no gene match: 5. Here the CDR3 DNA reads TGTGCCAGCAGTTTAAACAGGGGGGCGGACATTCAGTACTTC. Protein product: CASSLNRGADIQYF.

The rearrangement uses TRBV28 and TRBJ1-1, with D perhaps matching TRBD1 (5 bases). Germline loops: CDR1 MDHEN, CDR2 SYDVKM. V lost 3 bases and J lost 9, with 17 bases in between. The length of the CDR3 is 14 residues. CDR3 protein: CASSLNIDRTKAFF. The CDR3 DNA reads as TGTGCCAGCAGTTTGAACATTGACAGAACAAAAGCTTTCTTT.

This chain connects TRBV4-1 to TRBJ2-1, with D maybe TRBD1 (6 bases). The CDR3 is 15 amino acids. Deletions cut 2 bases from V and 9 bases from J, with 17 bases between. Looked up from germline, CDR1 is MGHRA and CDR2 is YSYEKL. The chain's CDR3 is CASSQNRDTGGEQFF. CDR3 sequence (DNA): TGCGCCAGCAGCCAAAACCGGGACACCGGTGGTGAGCAGTTCTTC.

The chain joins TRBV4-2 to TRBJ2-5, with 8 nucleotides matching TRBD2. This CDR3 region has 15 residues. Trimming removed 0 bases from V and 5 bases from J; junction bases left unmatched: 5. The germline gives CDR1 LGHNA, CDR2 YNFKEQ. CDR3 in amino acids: CASSQDAAGEETQYF. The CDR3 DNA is TGTGCCAGCAGCCAAGATGCAGCGGGGGAGGAGACCCAGTACTTC.

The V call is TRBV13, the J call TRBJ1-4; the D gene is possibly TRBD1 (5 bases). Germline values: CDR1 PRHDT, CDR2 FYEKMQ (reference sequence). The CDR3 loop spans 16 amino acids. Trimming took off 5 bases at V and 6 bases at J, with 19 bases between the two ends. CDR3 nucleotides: TGTGCCAGCAGCCCCCGGTCGGGACTCGCCTATGAAAAACTGTTTTTT. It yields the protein CASSPRSGLAYEKLFF.

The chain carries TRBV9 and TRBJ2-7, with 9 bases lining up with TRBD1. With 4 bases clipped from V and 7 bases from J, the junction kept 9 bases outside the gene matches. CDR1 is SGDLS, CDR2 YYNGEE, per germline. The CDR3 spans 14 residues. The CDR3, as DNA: TGTGCCAGCAGCCCAAACAGGGGGCCGCAGGAGCAGTACTTC. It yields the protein CASSPNRGPQEQYF.